The sequence of this T cell receptor beta chain was determined in a study of T cell responses to AZD1222 COVID-19 vaccine. The assay was immunoSEQ multiplex PCR, and TCRdb's table has in-frame clones only and misses some. The sample consists of about 130,000 clones, 80% to 90% of them appearing once. Per germline, CDR1 KGHDR and CDR2 SFDVKD. This CDR3 contains 16 residues. The J segment lost 6 bases and the V segment lost 4 bases, leaving 11 bases of the junction unmatched. The sequencing used peripheral blood, collected on day 0 of AZD1222 vaccination. The receptor's source is an adult in good health. The chain is built from TRBV24-1 and TRBJ2-1; TRBD2 aligns across 7 bases. The CDR3: CATSDPLRWEGNEQFF. The CDR3 DNA is TGTGCCACCAGTGACCCTCTCAGGTGGGAGGGCAATGAGCAGTTCTTC.